This T cell receptor beta chain appears in the sequencing data of a study of blood T cell repertoires in COVID-19. TCRdb's table, derived via immunoSEQ multiplex PCR, lists solely in-frame clones and lacks some. The sample lists about 74,000 clones; around 86% were seen once. The germline V gene encodes CDR1 GTSNPN and CDR2 SVGIG (reference sequence). V trimming: 3 bases; J trimming: 1 base; junction bases outside the gene matches: 1. The CDR3 length is 13 residues. This TCR came from a woman of 80 years or more with active or convalescent COVID-19. Sequenced input: peripheral blood. The chain recombines TRBV30 with TRBJ2-5, with TRBD1 identical over 8 bases. DNA for the CDR3: TGTGCCTGGAGCAGGGGGCTCCAAGAGACCCAGTACTTC. Protein sequence: CAWSRGLQETQYF.